What follows describes a single T cell receptor (beta chain). Here immunoSEQ multiplex PCR was the method, and the copy in TCRdb shows in-frame clones only, minus some. The sample holds over 150,000 clones, about 83% seen once. The data are from a study of T cell responses to AZD1222 COVID-19 vaccine. Specimen: peripheral blood, collected 28 days after the second AZD1222 dose. This clonotype originated in an adult who received the AZD1222 COVID-19 vaccine.

The CDR3 loop is CASRTTSSADTQYF. The CDR3 region has the DNA TGTGCCAGCAGGACGACTAGCAGTGCAGATACGCAGTATTTT. The chain combines TRBV11-3 with TRBJ2-3; TRBD2 matches 7 bases. CDR1 SGHNT and CDR2 YENEEA come from the germline V gene. Trimming removed 6 bases from V and 4 bases from J; junction bases left unmatched: 7. This CDR3 spans 14 amino acids.